These 22 T cell receptor beta chains were sequenced from one sample in a study of cytomegalovirus exposure and HLA in healthy donors. It was with 60 Vbeta and 13 Jbeta primers that the PCR ran. TCRdb keeps only in-frame clones here, not all; method: immunoSEQ multiplex PCR. Of about 86,000 clones in the sample, around 71% were seen once. The sample was PBMCs. The receptors come from a man aged 55-75 years in good health and CMV-seronegative.

This clone was recorded a few times. The chain has TRBV28 and TRBJ2-7, with 9 nucleotides matching TRBD1. The CDR3 totals 14 residues. Germline V gene sequence: CDR1 MDHEN, CDR2 SYDVKM. V shed 5 bases and J 5 bases; nucleotides not matched to a gene: 7. CDR3 protein: CASSPGTGLNEQYF. Here the CDR3 DNA reads TGTGCCAGCAGTCCCGGGACAGGGTTGAACGAGCAGTACTTC.

V gene TRBV28 combines with J gene TRBJ2-5, with a possible D match to TRBD2 (7 bases). This CDR3 is built from 22 residues. V shed 6 bases and J shed 2 bases, with 37 bases lying between them. Germline lookup yields CDR1 MDHEN and CDR2 SYDVKM. This CDR3 is CASSHTRGQFLAGEGGQETQYF. Written as DNA, the CDR3 is TGTGCCAGCAGCCATACCAGGGGCCAATTCCTGGCGGGAGAAGGTGGGCAAGAGACCCAGTACTTC.

The table lists this clone with a few counts. The chain joins TRBV1 to TRBJ2-2; the table's D call, TRBD2, has no DNA check behind it. TRBV1 represents a pseudogene. This CDR3 comprises 20 residues. The CDR3 bases are TGCACCAGCACTCCCCCCTTCGTAGCGGGAGGGCCTCCGAACACCGGGGAGCTGTTTTTT. It encodes CTSTPPFVAGGPPNTGELFF.

The chain couples TRBV28 to TRBJ2-5; 9 bases align to TRBD1. Germline CDR1 MDHEN, CDR2 SYDVKM. The CDR3 sequence is 15 residues long. The V gene end was trimmed by 6 bases and the J gene end by 1 base; junction bases not matched to a gene: 6. The CDR3 coding sequence is TGTGCCAGCAGCTCCCGGGACAGGGTCCAAGAGACCCAGTACTTC. This sequence encodes CASSSRDRVQETQYF.

A few counts support this clone. The chain has TRBV5-4 and TRBJ2-4, with D unresolved. V lost 2 bases and J lost 0, with 12 bases in between. The CDR3 extends over 16 amino acids. From germline, CDR1 is SGHNT and CDR2 YYREEE (reference sequence). As DNA, the CDR3 is TGTGCCAGCAGCTTCGGCGGAGAAGTAGCCAAAAACATTCAGTACTTC. Its translation is CASSFGGEVAKNIQYF.

V and J are TRBV6-5 and TRBJ2-7, with a tentative D call TRBD1 (6 bases). The CDR3 spans 15 residues. The germline V gene has CDR1 MNHEY and CDR2 SVGAGI. V was shortened by 0 bases and J by 5 bases, with 14 bases between the two germline ends. CDR3 protein: CASSYSSIQGDEQYF. For the CDR3, the DNA is TGTGCCAGCAGTTACTCGAGTATACAGGGTGACGAGCAGTACTTC.

The V call is TRBV2, the J call TRBJ2-5, with a possible D match to TRBD2 (5 bases). The germline gives CDR1 SNHLY, CDR2 FYNNEI. V lost 7 bases and J 2 bases, leaving 8 bases between the germline ends. There are 12 residues in the CDR3. The CDR3 is CASKSGQETQYF. The CDR3 nucleotides are TGTGCCAGCAAGAGCGGTCAAGAGACCCAGTACTTC.

The chain joins TRBV18 to TRBJ2-7, with 10 nucleotides matching TRBD1. With 2 bases clipped from V and 4 bases from J, the junction kept 8 bases outside the gene matches. Germline CDR1 and CDR2: KGHSH and LQKENI. This CDR3 spans 16 amino acids. The CDR3 sequence is CASSPGRGQGSYEQYF. CDR3 bases: TGTGCCAGCTCACCAGGCAGGGGACAGGGGAGTTACGAGCAGTACTTC.

J is TRBJ1-6 and V is TRBV30; weak D call: TRBD1 (6 bases). From germline, CDR1 is GTSNPN and CDR2 SVGIG (reference sequence). This CDR3 has 12 residues. Trimming removed 2 bases at V and 14 bases at J, with 13 bases between. The chain's CDR3 is CAWSPGDRALHF. In DNA form, the CDR3 reads TGTGCCTGGAGTCCAGGGGATCGGGCCCTCCACTTT. Full variable domain (remainder filled in from reference TRBV30 and TRBJ1-6): SQTIHQWPATLVQPVGSPLSLECTVEGTSNPNLYWYRQAAGRGLQLLFYSVGIGQISSEVPQNLSASRPQDRQFILSSKKLLLSDSGFYLCAWSPGDRALHFGNGTRLTVT.

The chain is built from TRBV30 and TRBJ2-3, with D tentatively TRBD2 (5 bases). The CDR3 covers 13 residues. Germline CDR1 and CDR2: GTSNPN and SVGIG (reference sequence). V was cut by 3 bases and J by 4 bases, with 11 bases left in between. The CDR3 region has the DNA TGTGCCTGGAGCCGGGGTGACCCAGATACGCAGTATTTT. This sequence encodes CAWSRGDPDTQYF.

This chain uses TRBV4-2 with TRBJ2-7; the match to TRBD2 covers 14 bases. Trimming removed 3 bases from V and 6 bases from J; junction bases left unmatched: 7. The CDR3 length is 16 residues. CDR1 is LGHNA and CDR2 is YNFKEQ in the germline V gene. The CDR3: CASSHGGTSGSSEQYF. The CDR3, as DNA: TGTGCCAGCAGCCATGGCGGGACTAGCGGGAGTTCCGAGCAGTACTTC.

This clone is deemed medium-sized. At one of its ends the junction is not consistent with the germline gene, which may arise from a read error. This sequence joins TRBV6-1 and TRBJ2-1; D is uncertain. Germline-derived CDR1 and CDR2 are MNHNS and SASEGT. This CDR3 comprises 10 residues. CDR3 DNA sequence: TGCGCGAGCTCCTACAATGAGCAGTTCTTC. It translates to CASSYNEQFF.

This clone was picked up a small number of times. This chain joins TRBV4-3 and TRBJ1-3; 7 positions agree with TRBD1. This CDR3 is built from 18 residues. V gave up 1 base and J gave up 2 bases; unmatched junction bases: 11. CDR1 and CDR2 (germline): LGHNA, YSLEER. CDR3 bases: TGCGCCAGCAGCCAAGTTCATTTACAGGGGATTACTGGAAACACCATATATTTT. Translated: CASSQVHLQGITGNTIYF.

In DNA, the CDR3 is TGTGCCAGCAGCCATGGCGGGAGTGCGAATGAGCAGTTCTTC. This sequence encodes CASSHGGSANEQFF. The chain employs TRBV4-2 and TRBJ2-1; 7 nucleotides agree with TRBD2. V dropped 3 bases and J dropped 7; count of bases not matched to a gene: 6. This CDR3 contains 14 residues. In germline, CDR1 is LGHNA, CDR2 YNFKEQ.

The chain links TRBV6-6 to TRBJ1-1; unclear D gene. The V end lost 2 bases, the J end lost 5 bases, and 9 bases lay between the germline ends. The germline V gene encodes CDR1 MNHNY and CDR2 SVGAGI (reference sequence). There are 13 residues in the CDR3. The CDR3 region is CASSYEGGTEAFF. CDR3 coding DNA: TGTGCCAGCAGTTACGAGGGAGGTACTGAAGCTTTCTTT.

The chain has TRBV11-2 and TRBJ2-6; D ambiguous. The CDR3 is 15 amino acids. The V and J ends lost 3 bases and 4 bases respectively, with 10 bases between them. Looked up from germline, CDR1 is SGHAT and CDR2 is FQNNGV. The CDR3 DNA is TGTGCCAGCAGCTTTAGACACGACGGGGCCAACGTCCTGACTTTC. It is translated as CASSFRHDGANVLTF. Drawing the rest from reference TRBV11-2 and TRBJ2-6, the complete variable domain is EAGVAQSPRYKIIEKRQSVAFWCNPISGHATLYWYQQILGQGPKLLIQFQNNGVVDDSQLPKDRFSAERLKGVDSTLKIQPAKLEDSAVYLCASSFRHDGANVLTFGAGSRLTVL.

The genes are TRBV6-4 and TRBJ2-3; the match to TRBD1 covers 7 bases. The trim removed 5 bases at V and 4 bases at J, leaving 6 bases unmatched. Germline CDR1 reads MRHNA; CDR2 reads SNTAGT. This CDR3 comprises 14 residues. The CDR3, as DNA: TGTGCCAGCAGTCCGGCGACAGGGTCAGATACGCAGTATTTT. Amino acid sequence: CASSPATGSDTQYF.

This clone was detected only a few times. V usage is TRBV4-1 and J usage is TRBJ2-5; a possible D gene is TRBD1 (6 bases). The germline V and J ends were trimmed by 0 bases and 5 bases, with 13 bases remaining between them. This CDR3 is 15 amino acids long. CDR1 is MGHRA and CDR2 is YSYEKL in the germline V gene. The CDR3 here is CASSQDGGQRETQYF. The CDR3 DNA reads as TGCGCCAGCAGCCAAGATGGAGGACAGAGGGAGACCCAGTACTTC.

This chain links TRBV10-2 with TRBJ2-3; D is undetermined. Trimming took off 3 bases at V and 7 bases at J, with 2 bases between the two ends. Per the germline V gene, CDR1 is WSHSY and CDR2 is SAAADI. The CDR3 is 10 residues long. The CDR3 spells CASSDNTQYF. Here the CDR3 DNA reads TGCGCCAGCAGTGATAATACGCAGTATTTT.

This chain uses TRBV5-1 with TRBJ2-5, with TRBD1 as a possible D gene (6 bases). The CDR3 has 16 residues. Germline V gene lookup returns CDR1 SGHRS and CDR2 YFSETQ. Trimming left V 4 bases short and J 5 bases short, with 21 bases between. The CDR3, as DNA: TGCGCCAGCAGCCTACAGGGTTCGGCTTTTTCGGAGACCCAGTACTTC. Its protein product is CASSLQGSAFSETQYF.

The chain combines TRBV6-1 with TRBJ2-7; D is ambiguous. The germline V and J ends were trimmed by 1 base and 0 bases, with 10 bases remaining between them. This CDR3 region has 15 residues. From germline, CDR1 is MNHNS and CDR2 SASEGT. The CDR3 bases are TGTGCCAGCAGTGAAGGGGCAGGTAACTCCTACGAGCAGTACTTC. Translation: CASSEGAGNSYEQYF.

This chain uses TRBV27 with TRBJ1-6; tentatively, D is TRBD1 (6 bases). The V gene lost 0 bases and the J gene lost 1 base, with 16 bases spanning the gap. The CDR3 extends over 19 amino acids. The V gene's germline CDR1 is MNHEY and CDR2 SMNVEV (reference sequence). CDR3 sequence reads: CASSLSPLAGDSYNSPLHF. CDR3 bases: TGTGCCAGCAGTTTATCCCCCCTGGCAGGGGATTCCTATAATTCACCCCTCCACTTT.